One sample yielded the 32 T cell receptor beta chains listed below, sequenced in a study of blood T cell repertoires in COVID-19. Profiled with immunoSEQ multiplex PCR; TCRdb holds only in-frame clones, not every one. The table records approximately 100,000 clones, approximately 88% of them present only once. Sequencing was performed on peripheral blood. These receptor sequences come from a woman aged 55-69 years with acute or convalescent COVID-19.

The CDR3 is CASRSQGNTEAFF. For the CDR3, the DNA is TGTGCCAGCAGATCTCAGGGGAACACTGAAGCTTTCTTT. The chain is built from TRBV25-1 and TRBJ1-1; D is possibly TRBD1 (5 bases). The CDR3 is 13 amino acids. Germline-derived CDR1 and CDR2 are MGHDK and SYGVNS. V lost 6 bases and J 1 base, leaving 9 bases between the germline ends.

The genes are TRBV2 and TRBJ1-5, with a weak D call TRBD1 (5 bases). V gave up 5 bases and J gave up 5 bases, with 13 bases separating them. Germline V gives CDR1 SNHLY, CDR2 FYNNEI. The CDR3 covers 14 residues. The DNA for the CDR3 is TGTGCCAGCAGTCCCGGACACTCTTATCAGCCCCAGCATTTT. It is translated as CASSPGHSYQPQHF. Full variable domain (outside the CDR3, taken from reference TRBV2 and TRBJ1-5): EPEVTQTPSHQVTQMGQEVILRCVPISNHLYFYWYRQILGQKVEFLVSFYNNEISEKSEIFDDQFSVERPDGSNFTLKIRSTKLEDSAMYFCASSPGHSYQPQHFGDGTRLSIL.

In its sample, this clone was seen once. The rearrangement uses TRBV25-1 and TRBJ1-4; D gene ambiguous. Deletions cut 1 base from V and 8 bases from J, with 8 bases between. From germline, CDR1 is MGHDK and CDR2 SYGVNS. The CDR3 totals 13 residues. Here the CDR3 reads CASSEWGDEKLFF. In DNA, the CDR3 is TGTGCCAGCAGTGAATGGGGAGACGAAAAACTGTTTTTT.

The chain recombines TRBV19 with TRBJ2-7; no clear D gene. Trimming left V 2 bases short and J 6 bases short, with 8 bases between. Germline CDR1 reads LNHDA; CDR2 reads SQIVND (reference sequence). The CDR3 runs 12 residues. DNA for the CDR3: TGTGCCAGTAGTATACACAGATCCGAGCAGTACGTC. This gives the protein CASSIHRSEQYV.

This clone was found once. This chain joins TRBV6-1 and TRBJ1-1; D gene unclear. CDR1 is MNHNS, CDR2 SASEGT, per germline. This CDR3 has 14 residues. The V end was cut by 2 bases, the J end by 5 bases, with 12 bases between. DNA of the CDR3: TGTGCCAGCAGTGAATTTCGGGGAGGGACTGAAGCTTTCTTT. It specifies CASSEFRGGTEAFF.

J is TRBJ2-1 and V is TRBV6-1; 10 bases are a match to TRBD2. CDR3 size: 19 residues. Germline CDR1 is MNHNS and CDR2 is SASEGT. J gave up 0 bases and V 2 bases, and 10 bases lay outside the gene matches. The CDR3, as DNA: TGTGCCAGCAGTGAACCTGCTAGCGGGAGAGCCCGCTCCTACAATGAGCAGTTCTTC. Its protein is CASSEPASGRARSYNEQFF.

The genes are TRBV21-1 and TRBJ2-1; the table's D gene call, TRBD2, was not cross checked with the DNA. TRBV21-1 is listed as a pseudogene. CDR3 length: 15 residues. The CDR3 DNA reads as TGTGCCAGCACCCGACTAGCGGGAGGATACAATGAGCAGTTCTTC. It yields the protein CASTRLAGGYNEQFF.

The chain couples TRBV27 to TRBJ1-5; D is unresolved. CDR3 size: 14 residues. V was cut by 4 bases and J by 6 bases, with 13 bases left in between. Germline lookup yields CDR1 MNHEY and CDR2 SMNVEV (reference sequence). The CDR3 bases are TGTGCCAGCAGTTCTACCGGCGGGAGTCAGCCCCAGCATTTT. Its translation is CASSSTGGSQPQHF.

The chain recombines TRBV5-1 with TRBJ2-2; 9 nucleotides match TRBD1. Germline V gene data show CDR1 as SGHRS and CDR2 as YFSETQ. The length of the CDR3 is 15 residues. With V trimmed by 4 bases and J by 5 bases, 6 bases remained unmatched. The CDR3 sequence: CASSLEGQGTGELFF. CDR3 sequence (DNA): TGCGCCAGCAGCCTGGAGGGACAGGGTACCGGGGAGCTGTTTTTT.

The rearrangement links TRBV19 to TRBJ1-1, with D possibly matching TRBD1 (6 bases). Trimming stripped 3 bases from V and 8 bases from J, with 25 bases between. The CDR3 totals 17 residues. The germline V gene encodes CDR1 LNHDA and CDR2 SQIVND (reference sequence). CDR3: CASSIRQGSSIGREAFF. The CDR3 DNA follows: TGTGCCAGTAGTATCCGGCAGGGGTCCTCCATTGGTCGGGAAGCTTTCTTT. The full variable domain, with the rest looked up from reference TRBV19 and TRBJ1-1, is DGGITQSPKYLFRKEGQNVTLSCEQNLNHDAMYWYRQDPGQGLRLIYYSQIVNDFQKGDIAEGYSVSREKKESFPLTVTSAQKNPTAFYLCASSIRQGSSIGREAFFGQGTRLTVV.

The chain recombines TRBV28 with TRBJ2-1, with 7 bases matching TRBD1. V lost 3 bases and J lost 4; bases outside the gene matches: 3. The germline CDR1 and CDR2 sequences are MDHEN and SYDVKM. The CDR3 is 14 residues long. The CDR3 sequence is CASSFPDRYNEQFF. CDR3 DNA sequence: TGTGCCAGCAGTTTCCCGGACAGGTACAATGAGCAGTTCTTC.

The CDR3: CASTAGGVGEAFF. DNA for the CDR3: TGTGCCAGCACCGCCGGAGGGGTGGGGGAAGCTTTCTTT. The V gene is TRBV27, the J gene TRBJ1-1; a possible D gene is TRBD1 (5 bases). Between the trimmed V and J ends, which lost 7 bases and 8 bases, there was a span of 17 bases. Germline lookup yields CDR1 MNHEY and CDR2 SMNVEV (reference sequence). This CDR3 has 13 amino acids.

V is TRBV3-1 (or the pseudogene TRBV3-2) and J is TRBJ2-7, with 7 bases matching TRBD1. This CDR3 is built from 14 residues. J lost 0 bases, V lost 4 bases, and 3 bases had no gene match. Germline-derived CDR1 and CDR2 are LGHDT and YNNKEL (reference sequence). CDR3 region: CASSPGQHSYEQYF. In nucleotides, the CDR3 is TGTGCCAGCAGCCCGGGACAGCACTCCTACGAGCAGTACTTC.

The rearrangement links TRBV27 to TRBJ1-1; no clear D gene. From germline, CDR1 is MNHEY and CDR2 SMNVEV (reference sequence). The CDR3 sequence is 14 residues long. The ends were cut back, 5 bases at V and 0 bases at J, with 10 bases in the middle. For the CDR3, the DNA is TGTGCCAGCAGTCCAAACAGTATGAACACTGAAGCTTTCTTT. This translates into CASSPNSMNTEAFF.

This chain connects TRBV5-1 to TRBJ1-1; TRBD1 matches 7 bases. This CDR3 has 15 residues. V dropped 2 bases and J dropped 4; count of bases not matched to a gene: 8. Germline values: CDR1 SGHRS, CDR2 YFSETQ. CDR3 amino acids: CASSLTGDRVTEAFF. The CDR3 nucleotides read TGCGCCAGCAGCTTAACAGGGGACCGCGTCACTGAAGCTTTCTTT.

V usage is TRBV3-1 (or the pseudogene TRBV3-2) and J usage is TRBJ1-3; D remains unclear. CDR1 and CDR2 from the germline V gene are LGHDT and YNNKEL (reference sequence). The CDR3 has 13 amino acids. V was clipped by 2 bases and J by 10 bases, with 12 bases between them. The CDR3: CASSQTPLVTIYF. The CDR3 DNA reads TGTGCCAGCAGCCAAACCCCTTTAGTGACCATATATTTT.

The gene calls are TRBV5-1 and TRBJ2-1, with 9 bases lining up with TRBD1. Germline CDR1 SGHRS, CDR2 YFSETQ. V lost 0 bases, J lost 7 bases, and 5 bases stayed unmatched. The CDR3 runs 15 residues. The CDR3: CASSLVGQGFNEQFF. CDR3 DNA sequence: TGCGCCAGCAGCTTGGTGGGACAGGGATTTAATGAGCAGTTCTTC.

As DNA, the CDR3 is TGTGCCAGCAGACCAGGACAGGGCACACCGGTGGAGCTGTTTTTT. Its protein is CASRPGQGTPVELFF. The chain links TRBV7-6 to TRBJ2-2, with 8 bases aligning to TRBD1. Germline loops: CDR1 SGHVS, CDR2 FNYEAQ. This CDR3 spans 15 amino acids. V lost 6 bases and J lost 10; bases outside the gene matches: 13.

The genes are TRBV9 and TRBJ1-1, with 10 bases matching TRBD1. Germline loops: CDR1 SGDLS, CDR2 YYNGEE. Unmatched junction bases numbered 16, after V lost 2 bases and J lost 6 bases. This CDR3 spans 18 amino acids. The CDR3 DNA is TGTGCCAGCAGCGTCTCCGCGACAGGGGGCGCAGTGGTCGCTGAAGCTTTCTTT. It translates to CASSVSATGGAVVAEAFF.

The CDR3 reads CASSLEGTGAATEAFF. The DNA for the CDR3 is TGTGCCAGCAGCTTGGAGGGGACAGGGGCGGCCACTGAAGCTTTCTTT. The V call is TRBV5-4, the J call TRBJ1-1; 10 bases agree with TRBD1. V lost 0 bases, J lost 4 bases, and 6 bases stayed unmatched. This CDR3 is built from 16 residues. The V gene's germline CDR1 is SGHNT and CDR2 YYREEE (reference sequence).

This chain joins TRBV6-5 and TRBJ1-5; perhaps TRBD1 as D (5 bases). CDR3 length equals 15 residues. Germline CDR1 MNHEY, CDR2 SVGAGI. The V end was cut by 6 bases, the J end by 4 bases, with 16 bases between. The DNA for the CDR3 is TGTGCCAGCAGCGCGAGCAGGGCGTATAATCAGCCCCAGCATTTT. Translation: CASSASRAYNQPQHF.

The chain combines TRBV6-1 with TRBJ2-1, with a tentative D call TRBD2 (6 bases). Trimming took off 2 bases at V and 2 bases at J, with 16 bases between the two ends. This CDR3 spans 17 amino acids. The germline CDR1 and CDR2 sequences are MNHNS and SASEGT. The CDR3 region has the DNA TGTGCCAGCAGTGAATATGGAGGGGCCGGGGCCTACAATGAGCAGTTCTTC. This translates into CASSEYGGAGAYNEQFF.

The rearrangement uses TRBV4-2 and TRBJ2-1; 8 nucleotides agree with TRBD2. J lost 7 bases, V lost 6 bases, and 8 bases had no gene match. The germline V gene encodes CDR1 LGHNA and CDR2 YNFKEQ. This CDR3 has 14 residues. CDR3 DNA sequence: TGTGCCAGCAGGGGGACTAGTGGCCCTAATGAGCAGTTCTTC. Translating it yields CASRGTSGPNEQFF.

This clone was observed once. CDR3 protein: CASSGAGPRHVGYTF. DNA for the CDR3: TGTGCCAGCAGCGGGGCGGGCCCCAGGCATGTTGGCTACACCTTC. The V gene is TRBV9, the J gene TRBJ1-2; no clear D gene. The germline gives CDR1 SGDLS, CDR2 YYNGEE. CDR3 length: 15 residues. Trimming removed 3 bases at V and 7 bases at J, with 19 bases between.

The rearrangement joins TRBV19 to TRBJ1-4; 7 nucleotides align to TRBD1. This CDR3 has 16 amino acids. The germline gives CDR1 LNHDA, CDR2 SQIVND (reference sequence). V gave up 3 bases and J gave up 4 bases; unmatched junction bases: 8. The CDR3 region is CASSIPLTGNNEKLFF. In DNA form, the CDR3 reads TGTGCCAGTAGTATCCCTTTGACAGGGAATAATGAAAAACTGTTTTTT. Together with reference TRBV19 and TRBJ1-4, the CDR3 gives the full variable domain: DGGITQSPKYLFRKEGQNVTLSCEQNLNHDAMYWYRQDPGQGLRLIYYSQIVNDFQKGDIAEGYSVSREKKESFPLTVTSAQKNPTAFYLCASSIPLTGNNEKLFFGSGTQLSVL.

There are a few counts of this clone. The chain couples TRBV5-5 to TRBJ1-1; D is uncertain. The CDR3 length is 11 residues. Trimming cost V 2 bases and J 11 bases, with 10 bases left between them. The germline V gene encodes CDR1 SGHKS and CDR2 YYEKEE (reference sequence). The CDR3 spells CASSFETSAFF. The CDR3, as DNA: TGTGCCAGCAGCTTCGAGACTTCTGCTTTCTTT. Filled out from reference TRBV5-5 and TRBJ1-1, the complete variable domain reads DAGVTQSPTHLIKTRGQQVTLRCSPISGHKSVSWYQQVLGQGPQFIFQYYEKEERGRGNFPDRFSARQFPNYSSELNVNALLLGDSALYLCASSFETSAFFGQGTRLTVV.

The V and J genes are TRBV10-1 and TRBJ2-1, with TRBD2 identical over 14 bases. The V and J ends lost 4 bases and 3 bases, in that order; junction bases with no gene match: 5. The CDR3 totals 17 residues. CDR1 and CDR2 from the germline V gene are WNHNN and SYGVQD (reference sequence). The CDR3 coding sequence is TGCGCCAGCAGTGGAGCGGGGACTAGCGGGAGCTACAATGAGCAGTTCTTC. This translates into CASSGAGTSGSYNEQFF.

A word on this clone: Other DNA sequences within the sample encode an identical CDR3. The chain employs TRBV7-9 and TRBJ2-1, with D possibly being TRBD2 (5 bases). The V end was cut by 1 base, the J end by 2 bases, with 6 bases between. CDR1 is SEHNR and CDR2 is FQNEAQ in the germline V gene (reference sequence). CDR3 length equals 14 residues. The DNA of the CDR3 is TGTGCCAGCAGCTTAGACGGGACCTACAATGAGCAGTTCTTC. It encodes CASSLDGTYNEQFF. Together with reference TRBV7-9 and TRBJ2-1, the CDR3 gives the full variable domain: DTGVSQNPRHKITKRGQNVTFRCDPISEHNRLYWYRQTLGQGPEFLTYFQNEAQLEKSRLLSDRFSAERPKGSFSTLEIQRTEQGDSAMYLCASSLDGTYNEQFFGPGTRLTVL.

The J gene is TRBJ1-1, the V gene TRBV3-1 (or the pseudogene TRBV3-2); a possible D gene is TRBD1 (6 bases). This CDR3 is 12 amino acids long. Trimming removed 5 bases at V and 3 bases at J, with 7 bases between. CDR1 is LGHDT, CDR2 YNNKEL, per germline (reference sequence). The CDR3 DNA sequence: TGTGCCAGCAGCTACAGGGACACTGAAGCTTTCTTT. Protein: CASSYRDTEAFF.

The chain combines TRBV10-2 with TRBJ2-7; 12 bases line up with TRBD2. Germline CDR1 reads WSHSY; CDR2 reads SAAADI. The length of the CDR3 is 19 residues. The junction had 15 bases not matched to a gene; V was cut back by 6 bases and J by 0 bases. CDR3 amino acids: CASRAGLAGLRGSSYEQYF. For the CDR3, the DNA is TGCGCCAGCAGGGCGGGACTAGCGGGTCTACGGGGAAGCTCCTACGAGCAGTACTTC.

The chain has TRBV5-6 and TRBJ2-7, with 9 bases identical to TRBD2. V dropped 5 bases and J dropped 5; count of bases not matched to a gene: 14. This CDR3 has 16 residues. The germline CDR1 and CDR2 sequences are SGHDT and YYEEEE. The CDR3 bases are TGTGCCAGCAGGGGGTGGGGTAGCGGGAGTACCCACGAGCAGTACGTC. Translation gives CASRGWGSGSTHEQYV.

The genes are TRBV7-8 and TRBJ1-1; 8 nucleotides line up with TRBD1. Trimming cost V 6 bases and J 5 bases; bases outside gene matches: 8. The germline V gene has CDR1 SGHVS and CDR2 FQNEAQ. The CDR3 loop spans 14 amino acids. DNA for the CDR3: TGTGCCAGCAGTTTGGACAGGGTAGGGACTGAAGCTTTCTTT. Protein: CASSLDRVGTEAFF.